Following are 23 T cell receptor beta chains from one sample sequenced in a study of blood T cell repertoires in COVID-19. Profiled with immunoSEQ multiplex PCR; TCRdb holds only in-frame clones, not every one. The table records about 120,000 clones, more than 80% of them present only once. Sequencing was carried out using peripheral blood. These receptors were obtained from a woman aged 45 to 65 with acute or convalescent COVID-19.

The chain joins TRBV3-1 (or the pseudogene TRBV3-2) to TRBJ1-1; no clear D gene. Germline CDR1 LGHDT, CDR2 YNNKEL (reference sequence). This CDR3 comprises 14 residues. The V end was cut by 0 bases, the J end by 6 bases, with 11 bases between. CDR3: CASSQDRHSPEAFF. The CDR3 nucleotides are TGTGCCAGCAGCCAAGATCGTCACAGCCCTGAAGCTTTCTTT.

The V and J genes are TRBV9 and TRBJ2-7; 11 positions agree with TRBD2. CDR1 SGDLS and CDR2 YYNGEE come from the germline V gene. There are 15 residues in the CDR3. With 2 bases clipped from V and 0 bases from J, the junction kept 1 base outside the gene matches. Written as DNA, the CDR3 is TGTGCCAGCAGCGTTAGCGGGGGGGCCTCCTACGAGCAGTACTTC. It encodes CASSVSGGASYEQYF. Full variable domain (remainder filled in from reference TRBV9 and TRBJ2-7): DSGVTQTPKHLITATGQRVTLRCSPRSGDLSVYWYQQSLDQGLQFLIQYYNGEERAKGNILERFSAQQFPDLHSELNLSSLELGDSALYFCASSVSGGASYEQYFGPGTRLTVT.

V gene TRBV2 combines with J gene TRBJ2-7; the match to TRBD2 covers 13 bases. The CDR3 is 13 residues long. CDR1 is SNHLY, CDR2 FYNNEI, per germline. Trimming removed 6 bases from V and 6 bases from J; junction bases left unmatched: 2. The CDR3 is CASSRLAGGEQYF. Here the CDR3 DNA reads TGTGCCAGCAGCAGACTAGCGGGGGGCGAGCAGTACTTC.

The V and J genes are TRBV4-1 and TRBJ2-7; 9 bases match TRBD1. Germline V gives CDR1 MGHRA, CDR2 YSYEKL. The CDR3 sequence is 17 residues long. With 3 bases clipped from V and 2 bases from J, the junction kept 11 bases outside the gene matches. The CDR3 DNA follows: TGCGCCAGCAGCCAGGTTGACCCGGGACAGGGACCCTACGAGCAGTACTTC. Its translation: CASSQVDPGQGPYEQYF.

The genes are TRBV4-3 and TRBJ1-1; no definite D call. Germline V lookup: CDR1 LGHNA, CDR2 YSLEER. CDR3 length: 14 amino acids. The V gene lost 0 bases and the J gene lost 2 bases, with 7 bases spanning the gap. CDR3 sequence reads: CASSQDGQNTEAFF. DNA for the CDR3: TGCGCCAGCAGCCAAGATGGGCAAAACACTGAAGCTTTCTTT.

V is TRBV6-6 and J is TRBJ2-7; 8 bases fit TRBD1. This CDR3 has 12 residues. The V gene end was trimmed by 8 bases and the J gene end by 5 bases; junction bases not matched to a gene: 5. The germline gives CDR1 MNHNY, CDR2 SVGAGI (reference sequence). In DNA, the CDR3 is TGTGCCAGCTCCGGGACAGGACACGAGCAGTACTTC. Translating it yields CASSGTGHEQYF.

The chain links TRBV6-5 to TRBJ2-1, with 10 bases aligning to TRBD2. Germline V gene lookup returns CDR1 MNHEY and CDR2 SVGAGI. This CDR3 region has 15 residues. V lost 6 bases to trimming and J lost 5 bases; unmatched junction nucleotides: 7. CDR3 protein: CASSRRLAGNNEQFF. The CDR3 DNA reads TGTGCCAGCAGCCGCCGACTAGCGGGCAACAATGAGCAGTTCTTC.

V and J are TRBV7-2 and TRBJ1-4; D is unresolved. CDR3 size: 15 residues. With 1 base removed from V and 3 bases from J, the gap between germline ends came to 9 bases. Per germline, CDR1 SGHTA and CDR2 FQGNSA. This CDR3 reads CASSLVRAPNEKLFF. CDR3 bases: TGTGCCAGCAGCTTAGTGCGGGCGCCTAATGAAAAACTGTTTTTT.

This sequence joins TRBV27 and TRBJ2-7, with D perhaps TRBD2 (5 bases). Trimming shortened V by 5 bases and J by 1 base, and 18 bases separated the two germline ends. This CDR3 comprises 16 residues. Germline V gene lookup returns CDR1 MNHEY and CDR2 SMNVEV (reference sequence). CDR3 loop: CASSPYPMTGSYEQYF. The DNA for the CDR3 is TGTGCCAGCAGTCCTTACCCGATGACGGGGTCCTACGAGCAGTACTTC.

The chain is built from TRBV27 and TRBJ2-5; TRBD1 matches 12 bases. Germline CDR1 and CDR2: MNHEY and SMNVEV (reference sequence). The length of the CDR3 is 15 residues. V was pared by 4 bases and J by 5 bases, with 5 bases of the junction left unmatched. The CDR3 is CASSSGTGGAETQYF. The DNA for the CDR3 is TGTGCCAGCAGTTCCGGGACAGGGGGCGCGGAGACCCAGTACTTC.

The V call is TRBV28, the J call TRBJ2-7, with 7 bases that match TRBD2. Looked up from germline, CDR1 is MDHEN and CDR2 is SYDVKM. The CDR3 runs 14 residues. Trimming removed 8 bases from V and 7 bases from J; junction bases left unmatched: 14. CDR3 nucleotides: TGTGCCAGCGACTCCTTTCAGGGAGGGAGTGAGCAGTACTTC. Translating gives CASDSFQGGSEQYF. Full variable domain (missing parts from reference TRBV28 and TRBJ2-7): DVKVTQSSRYLVKRTGEKVFLECVQDMDHENMFWYRQDPGLGLRLIYFSYDVKMKEKGDIPEGYSVSREKKERFSLILESASTNQTSMYLCASDSFQGGSEQYFGPGTRLTVT.

V is TRBV25-1 and J is TRBJ2-3; possibly TRBD1 for D (5 bases). Germline V gene sequence: CDR1 MGHDK, CDR2 SYGVNS. There are 14 residues in the CDR3. Trimming stripped 3 bases from V and 0 bases from J, with 7 bases between. The DNA for the CDR3 is TGTGCCAGCAGTGACAGGGTTAGCACAGATACGCAGTATTTT. Amino acid sequence: CASSDRVSTDTQYF.

The rearrangement joins TRBV10-3 to TRBJ2-7; 9 bases align to TRBD1. This CDR3 has 16 amino acids. The ends lost 6 bases at V and 3 bases at J; junction bases unmatched: 12. The germline V gene has CDR1 ENHRY and CDR2 SYGVKD. In DNA form, the CDR3 reads TGTGCCATCAGACCGGGACCGGGACAGGGTCACTACGAGCAGTACTTC. Protein sequence: CAIRPGPGQGHYEQYF.

The chain is built from TRBV13 and TRBJ2-1; 8 bases agree with TRBD2. V dropped 11 bases and J dropped 8; count of bases not matched to a gene: 14. The CDR3 has 14 residues. Germline V gene lookup returns CDR1 PRHDT and CDR2 FYEKMQ (reference sequence). CDR3 loop: CASVSFGGAHEQFF. The CDR3 region has the DNA TGTGCCTCAGTGAGTTTCGGGGGGGCACATGAGCAGTTCTTC. Looking up the rest from reference TRBV13 and TRBJ2-1 gives the full variable domain: AAGVIQSPRHLIKEKRETATLKCYPIPRHDTVYWYQQGPGQDPQFLISFYEKMQSDKGSIPDRFSAQQFSDYHSELNMSSLELGDSALYFCASVSFGGAHEQFFGPGTRLTVL.

This chain uses TRBV4-1 with TRBJ2-5; tentative D call: TRBD1 (5 bases). Germline CDR1 and CDR2: MGHRA and YSYEKL. Trimming removed 4 bases from V and 5 bases from J, with 11 bases in between. The CDR3 is 13 residues long. CDR3 nucleotides: TGCGCCAGCAGCCGACCTTCAGGGGAGACCCAGTACTTC. It yields the protein CASSRPSGETQYF.

The V call is TRBV6-6, the J call TRBJ1-5; 7 bases fit TRBD1. Trimming cost V 6 bases and J 9 bases; bases outside gene matches: 14. Germline assignment: CDR1 MNHNY and CDR2 SVGAGI (reference sequence). The CDR3 runs to 15 residues. The CDR3 region has the DNA TGTGCCAGCAGCCACAGGGGTTTACAAGGCCGGCCCCAGCATTTT. Translation gives CASSHRGLQGRPQHF.

The rearrangement joins TRBV15 to TRBJ2-7; maybe TRBD1 (6 bases). CDR3 length: 12 amino acids. Per germline, CDR1 LNHNV and CDR2 YYDKDF (reference sequence). V shed 6 bases and J shed 6 bases, with 12 bases lying between them. In DNA form, the CDR3 reads TGTGCCACCAGTACAGGGCCGGGCGAGCAGTACTTC. Its translation: CATSTGPGEQYF. Looking up the rest from reference TRBV15 and TRBJ2-7 gives the full variable domain: DAMVIQNPRYQVTQFGKPVTLSCSQTLNHNVMYWYQQKSSQAPKLLFHYYDKDFNNEADTPDNFQSRRPNTSFCFLDIRSPGLGDTAMYLCATSTGPGEQYFGPGTRLTVT.

V usage is TRBV7-9 and J usage is TRBJ1-1; D gene ambiguous. V was clipped by 5 bases and J by 3 bases, with 16 bases between them. Per germline, CDR1 SEHNR and CDR2 FQNEAQ (reference sequence). The CDR3 is 15 residues long. CDR3 sequence reads: CASSPWTGGDTEAFF. The CDR3 bases are TGTGCCAGCAGCCCCTGGACTGGCGGGGACACTGAAGCTTTCTTT.

The chain carries TRBV7-6 and TRBJ2-1, with 7 positions matching TRBD1. The trim removed 5 bases at V and 0 bases at J, leaving 7 bases unmatched. CDR1 and CDR2 (germline): SGHVS, FNYEAQ. The CDR3 spans 16 residues. CDR3 in DNA: TGTGCCAGCAGCCCAACCACAGGGGCCTCCTACAATGAGCAGTTCTTC. Translation: CASSPTTGASYNEQFF. Full variable domain (rest looked up from reference TRBV7-6 and TRBJ2-1): GAGVSQSPRYKVTKRGQDVALRCDPISGHVSLYWYRQALGQGPEFLTYFNYEAQQDKSGLPNDRFSAERPEGSISTLTIQRTEQRDSAMYRCASSPTTGASYNEQFFGPGTRLTVL.

The chain has TRBV27 and TRBJ1-5, with D unclear. This CDR3 is built from 13 residues. The ends were cut back, 2 bases at V and 7 bases at J, with 9 bases in the middle. Germline V CDR1 and CDR2: MNHEY, SMNVEV (reference sequence). The CDR3 loop reads CASSLAGFQPQHF. For the CDR3, the DNA is TGTGCCAGCAGTTTAGCGGGGTTCCAGCCCCAGCATTTT.

The chain combines TRBV12-3 or TRBV12-4 with TRBJ2-7; 7 bases are shared with TRBD2. The CDR3 is 12 residues long. Trimming at V came to 10 bases and at J to 5 bases, leaving 8 bases not matched to a gene. The CDR3 sequence: CAIRGAGDEQYF. In DNA form, the CDR3 reads TGTGCCATCCGGGGCGCGGGGGACGAGCAGTACTTC.

The V and J genes are TRBV28 and TRBJ1-2; D gene uncertain. The CDR3 totals 15 residues. The V gene lost 3 bases and the J gene lost 2 bases, with 13 bases spanning the gap. The germline V gene has CDR1 MDHEN and CDR2 SYDVKM. As DNA, the CDR3 is TGTGCCAGCAGTTTGATTGCACCTAACAACTATGGCTACACCTTC. It codes for CASSLIAPNNYGYTF.

This rearrangement joins TRBV7-2 to TRBJ1-2; maybe TRBD1 (5 bases). The V gene's germline CDR1 is SGHTA and CDR2 FQGNSA. The germline V and J ends were trimmed by 5 bases and 3 bases, with 10 bases remaining between them. The CDR3 loop spans 13 amino acids. The CDR3 protein is CASSTTGDYGYTF. Here the CDR3 DNA reads TGTGCCAGCAGCACAACAGGAGACTATGGCTACACCTTC.